These 19 T cell receptor beta chains were all obtained from the same sample, sequenced in a study of T cells in Graves' hyperthyroidism and ophthalmopathy. The CDR3 regions of TCR beta were amplified from RNA transcripts. TCR CDR3 underwent first-round RT-PCR with the HTBI primer set. One entry per CDR3 protein, called by TCRdb with MiXCR from the multiplex PCR reads. The sample holds approximately 600,000 distinct CDR3 sequences, roughly 14% seen once. Sequenced input: blood. Receptor source: a woman aged 40 to 50 with Graves' ophthalmopathy.

The sample holds many counts of this clonotype. The chain is built from TRBV7-2 and TRBJ2-3; D perhaps matches TRBD1 (5 bases). Germline V lookup: CDR1 SGHTA, CDR2 FQGNSA. V was shortened by 0 bases and J by 1 base, with 20 bases between the two germline ends. This CDR3 comprises 19 residues. CDR3 protein: CASSLAGWGKTARTDTQYF. DNA for the CDR3: TGTGCCAGCAGCTTAGCCGGTTGGGGCAAAACAGCCCGCACAGATACGCAGTATTTT. Drawing the rest from reference TRBV7-2 and TRBJ2-3, the complete variable domain is GAGVSQSPSNKVTEKGKDVELRCDPISGHTALYWYRQSLGQGLEFLIYFQGNSAPDKSGLPSDRFSAERTGGSVSTLTIQRTQQEDSAVYLCASSLAGWGKTARTDTQYFGPGTRLTVL.

This clonotype was seen at least ten times. The genes are TRBV6-2 or TRBV6-3 and TRBJ2-7; D is possibly TRBD1 (6 bases). The CDR3 runs to 15 residues. Trimming took 2 bases from V and 2 from J, leaving 13 bases between them. CDR1 MNHEY and CDR2 SVGEGT come from the germline V gene. CDR3 DNA: TGTGCCAGCAGTTACAGCAGGGGTCTGACCTACGAGCAGTACTTC. Protein: CASSYSRGLTYEQYF.

The chain uses TRBV29-1 and TRBJ2-5, with TRBD2 matching over 7 bases. The trim removed 6 bases at V and 7 bases at J, leaving 14 bases unmatched. The CDR3 has 14 amino acids. The germline V gene encodes CDR1 SQVTM and CDR2 ANQGSEA. CDR3 in amino acids: CSVRVGGDGGTQYF. DNA of the CDR3: TGCAGCGTGAGGGTGGGGGGGGACGGTGGGACCCAGTACTTC.

This clonotype was picked up a small number of times. The chain has TRBV10-3 and TRBJ2-2; TRBD2 is a possible D gene (6 bases). The germline gives CDR1 ENHRY, CDR2 SYGVKD. With 8 bases removed from V and 2 bases from J, the gap between germline ends came to 15 bases. This CDR3 has 15 amino acids. CDR3 protein: CAIGVAGTNTGELFF. The CDR3 DNA is TGTGCCATCGGGGTGGCGGGAACTAACACCGGGGAGCTGTTTTTT.

This clonotype was recorded many times. V and J are TRBV2 and TRBJ2-7; D may be TRBD1 (6 bases). This CDR3 comprises 13 residues. The V end lost 7 bases, the J end lost 0 bases, and 10 bases lay between the germline ends. Germline V gives CDR1 SNHLY, CDR2 FYNNEI. CDR3 bases: TGTGCCAGCACCGGGACAAGCTCCTACGAGCAGTACTTC. This translates into CASTGTSSYEQYF.

Ten or more counts support this clonotype. This sequence joins TRBV10-1 and TRBJ2-7; TRBD2 agrees at 7 bases. The CDR3 is made up of 14 amino acids. The ends lost 3 bases at V and 3 bases at J; junction bases unmatched: 5. Germline loops: CDR1 WNHNN, CDR2 SYGVQD (reference sequence). The CDR3 protein is CASSDGGDRYEQYF. The DNA for the CDR3 is TGCGCCAGCAGTGATGGGGGGGATCGCTACGAGCAGTACTTC.

In its sample, this clonotype was seen many times. Here the CDR3 reads CATSRALQGVGETQYF. The CDR3 nucleotides are TGTGCCACCAGCAGAGCGTTACAGGGAGTAGGGGAGACCCAGTACTTC. The V gene is TRBV15, the J gene TRBJ2-5, with D possibly matching TRBD1 (6 bases). The CDR3 totals 16 residues. Trimming took off 1 base at V and 5 bases at J, with 17 bases between the two ends. Germline V CDR1 and CDR2: LNHNV, YYDKDF (reference sequence).

The rearrangement joins TRBV4-1 to TRBJ2-2; 14 bases match TRBD2. CDR1 and CDR2 from the germline V gene are MGHRA and YSYEKL. The CDR3 runs to 20 residues. Trimming at V came to 3 bases and at J to 1 base, leaving 10 bases not matched to a gene. The CDR3 here is CASSHPVGTSGSVNTGELFF. The DNA of the CDR3 is TGCGCCAGCAGCCATCCAGTTGGGACTAGCGGGAGCGTGAACACCGGGGAGCTGTTTTTT.

This clonotype has ten or more counts. The V call is TRBV6-5, the J call TRBJ2-3; TRBD1 or TRBD2 may be the D gene (5 bases each). V lost 1 base, J lost 1 base, and 12 bases lay in between. Germline lookup yields CDR1 MNHEY and CDR2 SVGAGI. The CDR3 is 16 residues long. CDR3 sequence reads: CASSYYGGVGTDTQYF. The CDR3 bases are TGTGCCAGCAGTTACTATGGGGGAGTTGGCACAGATACGCAGTATTTT.

This clonotype was observed at least ten times. One end of the junction is discordant with germline, which a read error may explain. The chain couples TRBV7-3 to TRBJ2-1; 7 bases align to TRBD2. CDR3 length: 13 amino acids. Germline V gene data show CDR1 as SGHTA and CDR2 as FQGTGA. The CDR3 DNA reads TGTGCCAGCAGCTTAAGGCGACGGCGGGAGCGGTTCTTC. Protein: CASSLRRRRERFF.

This clonotype was observed many times. The genes are TRBV28 and TRBJ2-2; no definite D call. Germline CDR1 reads MDHEN; CDR2 reads SYDVKM. This CDR3 comprises 11 residues. Between the trimmed V and J ends, which lost 6 bases and 7 bases, there was a span of 6 bases. DNA for the CDR3: TGTGCCAGCAGAGAAAGCGGGGAGCTGTTTTTT. It codes for CASRESGELFF.

This clonotype was counted at least ten times. This chain connects TRBV10-2 to TRBJ2-2; D is undetermined. Germline V gene data show CDR1 as WSHSY and CDR2 as SAAADI. V was cut by 3 bases and J by 5 bases, with 13 bases left in between. The CDR3 totals 15 residues. CDR3 amino acids: CASSEVRPITGELFF. The DNA of the CDR3 is TGCGCCAGCAGTGAAGTTAGACCAATAACCGGGGAGCTGTTTTTT.

The rearrangement joins TRBV6-2 or TRBV6-3 to TRBJ2-7; 15 bases fit TRBD2. J lost 0 bases, V lost 5 bases, and 2 bases had no gene match. Germline CDR1 and CDR2: MNHEY and SVGEGT. This CDR3 contains 16 residues. In DNA, the CDR3 is TGTGCCAGCAGTAAGGGACTAGCGGGAGGCTCCTACGAGCAGTACTTC. Translation gives CASSKGLAGGSYEQYF.

Ten or more counts support this clonotype. V and J are TRBV12-3 or TRBV12-4 and TRBJ2-7; 7 bases align to TRBD1. V lost 5 bases and J lost 5; bases outside the gene matches: 3. The CDR3 is 12 amino acids. CDR3 sequence (DNA): TGTGCCAGCAGTATTACAGGGGACGAGCAGTACTTC. It yields the protein CASSITGDEQYF.

This clonotype has only a few counts. The V gene is TRBV5-1, the J gene TRBJ2-5; 7 nucleotides match TRBD1. Germline V gene sequence: CDR1 SGHRS, CDR2 YFSETQ. V shed 5 bases, J shed 3 bases, and the junction held 13 bases outside the gene matches. This CDR3 is 16 amino acids long. Here the CDR3 reads CASRPSTGYGEETQYF. CDR3 nucleotide sequence: TGCGCCAGCAGACCTTCGACAGGGTACGGGGAAGAGACCCAGTACTTC.

This clonotype was observed at least ten times. The chain is built from TRBV6-1 and TRBJ2-7, with TRBD1 as a possible D gene (6 bases). The V gene lost 5 bases and the J gene lost 6 bases, with 11 bases spanning the gap. The germline V gene has CDR1 MNHNS and CDR2 SASEGT. CDR3 length: 12 residues. CDR3 sequence reads: CASSTGLAEQYF. As DNA, the CDR3 is TGTGCCAGCAGTACAGGGTTGGCCGAGCAGTACTTC.

The chain carries TRBV30 and TRBJ2-7, with TRBD2 identical over 9 bases. This CDR3 region has 16 residues. In germline, CDR1 is GTSNPN, CDR2 SVGIG (reference sequence). The V gene end was trimmed by 1 base and the J gene end by 3 bases; junction bases not matched to a gene: 10. The CDR3 bases are TGTGCCTGGAGTGCCACTAGCGGGCGCAAGGGCTACGAGCAGTACTTC. Residues: CAWSATSGRKGYEQYF.

The chain employs TRBV12-3 or TRBV12-4 and TRBJ2-7; 10 bases are shared with TRBD1. This CDR3 has 14 amino acids. Unmatched junction bases numbered 8, after V lost 10 bases and J lost 2 bases. The CDR3 region is CATAAGTGAYEQYF. The CDR3 DNA sequence: TGTGCCACGGCCGCCGGGACAGGGGCCTACGAGCAGTACTTC.

V gene TRBV19 combines with J gene TRBJ2-2, with 9 positions matching TRBD1. Germline V CDR1 and CDR2: LNHDA, SQIVND (reference sequence). The V and J ends lost 9 bases and 6 bases, in that order; junction bases with no gene match: 11. This CDR3 region has 15 residues. The CDR3 spells CASSKQGATAGELFF. CDR3 sequence (DNA): TGTGCCAGCTCGAAACAGGGGGCTACAGCCGGGGAGCTGTTTTTT.